These 31 T cell receptor beta chains came from one sample sequenced in a study of blood T cell repertoires in COVID-19 (dated by TCRdb to about 2020). Libraries were constructed by the immunoSEQ multiplex PCR assay. TCRdb stores this immuneACCESS table with in-frame sequences only. Part of the clones is absent; in the studies checked, under half of the shortfall reflects unresolved V genes, and no reason is known for the rest. The sample table holds more than 300,000 clones, of which 90% were seen once. The top ten constitute approximately 4.1% of the sample. The material sequenced was PBMCs or T cells enriched from blood (not recorded which). These receptors all come from a woman in her twenties or thirties who had been exposed to COVID-19.

The chain uses TRBV19 and TRBJ1-2; possible D gene TRBD1, 6 bases. Germline CDR1 is LNHDA and CDR2 is SQIVND (reference sequence). This CDR3 region has 12 residues. Trimming shortened V by 7 bases and J by 10 bases, and 16 bases separated the two germline ends. As DNA, the CDR3 is TGTGCCAGTACGGACAGACTTTTCCACTACACCTTC. Its protein product is CASTDRLFHYTF.

V is TRBV2 and J is TRBJ2-5, with 12 bases fitting TRBD2. The CDR3 totals 15 residues. V lost 7 bases to trimming and J lost 7 bases; unmatched junction nucleotides: 10. CDR1 and CDR2 (germline): SNHLY, FYNNEI. Here the CDR3 reads CASILLAGGPGTQYF. CDR3 coding DNA: TGTGCCAGCATCCTTCTAGCGGGGGGGCCTGGGACCCAGTACTTC.

The gene calls are TRBV30 and TRBJ2-3; 7 nucleotides align to TRBD2. Trimming cost V 5 bases and J 0 bases; bases outside gene matches: 5. This CDR3 is 14 amino acids long. Germline values: CDR1 GTSNPN, CDR2 SVGIG (reference sequence). In nucleotides, the CDR3 is TGTGCCTGGTGTCGGGGGGTTAGCACAGATACGCAGTATTTT. This gives the protein CAWCRGVSTDTQYF.

This chain links TRBV5-6 with TRBJ1-3, with TRBD1 matching 7 bases. With V trimmed by 0 bases and J by 3 bases, 9 bases remained unmatched. Germline V lookup: CDR1 SGHDT, CDR2 YYEEEE. The CDR3 covers 17 residues. The CDR3 nucleotides read TGTGCCAGCAGCTTGGGGGTAGGCGGGACAGTTGGAAACACCATATATTTT. This translates into CASSLGVGGTVGNTIYF.

The genes are TRBV3-1 (or the pseudogene TRBV3-2) and TRBJ1-4; TRBD1 matches at 9 bases. There are 16 residues in the CDR3. V shed 8 bases and J 3 bases; nucleotides not matched to a gene: 10. Germline CDR1 is LGHDT and CDR2 is YNNKEL (reference sequence). The CDR3 reads CASSPGTGISNEKLFF. The CDR3 bases are TGTGCCAGCTCCCCCGGGACAGGGATTTCTAATGAAAAACTGTTTTTT.

The rearrangement uses TRBV4-1 and TRBJ1-2; D is unresolved. This CDR3 region has 15 residues. Germline V gene sequence: CDR1 MGHRA, CDR2 YSYEKL. The ends were cut back, 1 base at V and 0 bases at J, with 9 bases in the middle. In DNA, the CDR3 is TGCGCCAGCAGCCAAGGGCAGACTTCTAACTATGGCTACACCTTC. It translates to CASSQGQTSNYGYTF.

The chain has TRBV14 and TRBJ1-1, with a tentative D call TRBD1 (5 bases). CDR1 SGHDN and CDR2 FVKESK come from the germline V gene. The CDR3 consists of 14 residues. Trimming cost V 1 base and J 6 bases, with 12 bases left between them. In DNA, the CDR3 is TGTGCCAGCAGCCAAGTGCCAGGGAATGCTGAAGCTTTCTTT. Residues: CASSQVPGNAEAFF.

This clone appeared a single time. The chain carries TRBV27 and TRBJ2-7; 13 bases agree with TRBD2. The CDR3 loop spans 17 amino acids. Germline CDR1 reads MNHEY; CDR2 reads SMNVEV (reference sequence). The V gene end was trimmed by 5 bases and the J gene end by 3 bases; junction bases not matched to a gene: 10. The CDR3 is CASSLTSGGPVGYEQYF. CDR3 DNA: TGTGCCAGCAGTCTGACTAGCGGGGGGCCGGTCGGCTACGAGCAGTACTTC.

The V gene is TRBV27, the J gene TRBJ1-4; D perhaps matches TRBD1 (5 bases). This CDR3 spans 15 amino acids. The germline V and J ends were trimmed by 5 bases and 3 bases, with 13 bases remaining between them. Germline CDR1 and CDR2: MNHEY and SMNVEV (reference sequence). This chain's CDR3 is CASSPTGGPNEKLFF. The CDR3 DNA follows: TGTGCCAGCAGTCCCACCGGGGGACCTAATGAAAAACTGTTTTTT.

The chain joins TRBV6-5 to TRBJ2-7, with D possibly TRBD1 on 6 matching bases. The CDR3 spans 15 residues. Germline lookup yields CDR1 MNHEY and CDR2 SVGAGI. Trimming shortened V by 2 bases and J by 2 bases, and 13 bases separated the two germline ends. The CDR3 DNA reads as TGTGCCAGCAGTTACCGCACGAGGGGGACCTACGAGCAGTACTTC. Residues: CASSYRTRGTYEQYF.

The chain combines TRBV14 with TRBJ1-2; no reliable D call. The germline V gene has CDR1 SGHDN and CDR2 FVKESK. The V gene lost 4 bases and the J gene lost 1 base, with 13 bases spanning the gap. The CDR3 runs to 15 residues. This CDR3 reads CASSPEVTGNYGYTF. CDR3 in DNA: TGTGCCAGCAGCCCCGAGGTAACCGGTAACTATGGCTACACCTTC.

The chain employs TRBV15 and TRBJ2-3; no reliable D call. Germline V CDR1 and CDR2: LNHNV, YYDKDF (reference sequence). The CDR3 length is 14 residues. V dropped 1 base and J dropped 5 bases, with 10 bases sitting between them. For the CDR3, the DNA is TGTGCCACCAGCAGAGGAGGTTTAAAAGATACGCAGTATTTT. Translated, it gives CATSRGGLKDTQYF.

J is TRBJ1-4 and V is TRBV27, with 9 bases that match TRBD1. J gave up 0 bases and V 1 base, and 6 bases lay outside the gene matches. The CDR3 covers 18 residues. Germline V gene lookup returns CDR1 MNHEY and CDR2 SMNVEV (reference sequence). The CDR3 here is CASSLFGGTGSTNEKLFF. CDR3 DNA sequence: TGTGCCAGCAGTTTATTTGGGGGGACAGGGTCAACTAATGAAAAACTGTTTTTT.

The chain has TRBV7-2 and TRBJ2-3; 7 bases map to TRBD1. The germline V gene has CDR1 SGHTA and CDR2 FQGNSA. The V segment lost 0 bases and the J segment 6 bases; nucleotides outside the gene matches: 12. This CDR3 has 17 residues. DNA of the CDR3: TGTGCCAGCAGCTTAGCCAGAACCTCGACAGGGCGGGATACGCAGTATTTT. It encodes CASSLARTSTGRDTQYF.

This chain joins TRBV6-5 and TRBJ1-2; TRBD1 might be the D (5 bases). The V gene's germline CDR1 is MNHEY and CDR2 SVGAGI. The CDR3 length is 14 residues. V lost 6 bases, J lost 2 bases, and 13 bases lay in between. CDR3 sequence reads: CASSAFGQNYGYTF. The CDR3 region has the DNA TGTGCCAGCAGCGCCTTTGGACAAAACTATGGCTACACCTTC.

The chain carries TRBV9 and TRBJ2-7; 10 bases line up with TRBD2. The CDR3 consists of 15 residues. Losses at the gene ends were 0 bases for V and 7 bases for J; bases not matched to a gene: 7. Germline V lookup: CDR1 SGDLS, CDR2 YYNGEE. Here the CDR3 reads CASSVEGSGGREQYF. CDR3 nucleotides: TGTGCCAGCAGCGTAGAAGGTAGCGGGGGGCGTGAGCAGTACTTC.

This clone showed up just once. The rearrangement links TRBV7-8 to TRBJ1-1, with 8 bases identical to TRBD1. Looked up from germline, CDR1 is SGHVS and CDR2 is FQNEAQ. The trim removed 5 bases at V and 4 bases at J, leaving 3 bases unmatched. This CDR3 is built from 13 residues. The CDR3, as DNA: TGTGCCAGCAGCCAAACAGGGGGCACTGAAGCTTTCTTT. Residues: CASSQTGGTEAFF.

This chain uses TRBV5-4 with TRBJ1-1, with D tentatively TRBD1 (5 bases). The CDR3 runs 12 residues. With 0 bases removed from V and 7 bases from J, the gap between germline ends came to 7 bases. Germline V gene lookup returns CDR1 SGHNT and CDR2 YYREEE (reference sequence). CDR3 bases: TGTGCCAGCAGCTTGGCTGACAGTGAAGCTTTCTTT. Its protein product is CASSLADSEAFF.

This sequence joins TRBV7-9 and TRBJ2-6, with D perhaps matching TRBD2 (6 bases). Germline CDR1 and CDR2: SEHNR and FQNEAQ (reference sequence). Trimming stripped 5 bases from V and 0 bases from J, with 8 bases between. CDR3 size: 15 residues. CDR3 sequence: CASSLGGSGANVLTF. For the CDR3, the DNA is TGTGCCAGCAGCCTGGGGGGCTCTGGGGCCAACGTCCTGACTTTC.

V and J are TRBV19 and TRBJ2-2; 7 bases are a match to TRBD1. Trimming cost V 6 bases and J 4 bases; bases outside gene matches: 8. The CDR3 totals 15 residues. Germline CDR1 reads LNHDA; CDR2 reads SQIVND (reference sequence). CDR3 DNA: TGTGCCAGTAGGACGACAGGGCTGAGCACCGGGGAGCTGTTTTTT. It yields the protein CASRTTGLSTGELFF.

This rearrangement joins TRBV4-1 to TRBJ2-1, with 7 bases identical to TRBD2. This CDR3 spans 17 amino acids. J gave up 1 base and V 3 bases, and 9 bases lay outside the gene matches. Germline V lookup: CDR1 MGHRA, CDR2 YSYEKL. Here the CDR3 reads CASSHIREAVSYNEQFF. Written as DNA, the CDR3 is TGCGCCAGCAGCCACATTCGGGAGGCAGTATCCTACAATGAGCAGTTCTTC.

The chain joins TRBV6-4 to TRBJ2-6, with 7 bases matching TRBD1. The germline V gene has CDR1 MRHNA and CDR2 SNTAGT. This CDR3 contains 15 residues. V lost 6 bases to trimming and J lost 0 bases; unmatched junction nucleotides: 2. This CDR3 reads CASSRDSSGANVLTF. The CDR3 DNA is TGTGCCAGCAGCAGGGACAGCTCTGGGGCCAACGTCCTGACTTTC.

This chain uses TRBV29-1 with TRBJ2-1, with 10 positions matching TRBD1. CDR3 length equals 14 residues. The germline CDR1 and CDR2 sequences are SQVTM and ANQGSEA. Trimming at V came to 6 bases and at J to 2 bases, leaving 4 bases not matched to a gene. This chain's CDR3 is CSVRGTGAYNEQFF. The CDR3 coding sequence is TGCAGCGTAAGGGGGACAGGGGCCTACAATGAGCAGTTCTTC.

This chain uses TRBV7-9 with TRBJ1-5; possible D gene TRBD1, 5 bases. Germline V gene data show CDR1 as SEHNR and CDR2 as FQNEAQ (reference sequence). Trimming pared 5 bases from V and 2 bases from J, leaving 25 bases between. There are 19 residues in the CDR3. The CDR3 loop reads CASSSAGGVGVLGNQPQHF. The CDR3 DNA is TGTGCCAGCAGCAGTGCGGGGGGGGTTGGTGTATTGGGCAATCAGCCCCAGCATTTT.

This clone was seen once. The J gene is TRBJ2-7, the V gene TRBV15, with D unclear. The CDR3 contains 14 residues. V lost 0 bases and J 3 bases, leaving 9 bases between the germline ends. The germline V gene has CDR1 LNHNV and CDR2 YYDKDF (reference sequence). The CDR3 DNA follows: TGTGCCACCAGCAGAGACGACAACGTCTACGAGCAGTACTTC. As protein: CATSRDDNVYEQYF.

V usage is TRBV20-1 and J usage is TRBJ1-1, with D possibly matching TRBD1 (5 bases). The CDR3 is 14 amino acids. V was pared by 3 bases and J by 2 bases, with 13 bases between. Germline loops: CDR1 DFQATT, CDR2 SNEGSKA (reference sequence). CDR3 amino acids: CSASGPTVNTEAFF. The CDR3 nucleotides read TGCAGTGCTAGTGGGCCGACAGTCAACACTGAAGCTTTCTTT.

The rearrangement uses TRBV11-2 and TRBJ2-5; 12 positions match TRBD2. V shed 7 bases and J 4 bases; nucleotides not matched to a gene: 7. The CDR3 loop spans 15 amino acids. Germline CDR1 is SGHAT and CDR2 is FQNNGV. In DNA form, the CDR3 reads TGTGCCAGCAACGAAAGACTAGCGGGGGTAGAGACCCAGTACTTC. Its protein product is CASNERLAGVETQYF.

V usage is TRBV5-6 and J usage is TRBJ1-1; D is undetermined. Between the trimmed V and J ends, which lost 0 bases and 6 bases, there was a span of 12 bases. The length of the CDR3 is 14 residues. The germline V gene encodes CDR1 SGHDT and CDR2 YYEEEE. This chain's CDR3 is CASSLGQIGAEAFF. For the CDR3, the DNA is TGTGCCAGCAGCTTGGGGCAGATAGGAGCTGAAGCTTTCTTT. Drawing the rest from reference TRBV5-6 and TRBJ1-1, the complete variable domain is DAGVTQSPTHLIKTRGQQVTLRCSPKSGHDTVSWYQQALGQGPQFIFQYYEEEERQRGNFPDRFSGHQFPNYSSELNVNALLLGDSALYLCASSLGQIGAEAFFGQGTRLTVV.

The gene calls are TRBV12-3 or TRBV12-4 and TRBJ1-1; D is undetermined. V dropped 3 bases and J dropped 6 bases, with 8 bases sitting between them. The CDR3 consists of 12 residues. CDR3 sequence (DNA): TGTGCCAGCAGTTTCGCGAGGGCTGAAGCTTTCTTT. Its protein is CASSFARAEAFF.

This clone appeared once. This sequence joins TRBV11-1 and TRBJ1-1; no clear D gene. V dropped 5 bases and J dropped 2 bases, with 12 bases sitting between them. Germline V CDR1 and CDR2: SGHAT, FQDESV (reference sequence). This CDR3 spans 14 amino acids. DNA for the CDR3: TGTGCCAGCAGCCCTCGGTCTCAAAACACTGAAGCTTTCTTT. Protein product: CASSPRSQNTEAFF.

The rearrangement links TRBV18 to TRBJ1-4; 7 nucleotides align to TRBD1. The V and J ends lost 4 bases and 8 bases, in that order; junction bases with no gene match: 7. The CDR3 is made up of 14 amino acids. CDR1 KGHSH and CDR2 LQKENI come from the germline V gene. CDR3 loop: CASSRDRGDEKLFF. The CDR3 bases are TGTGCCAGCTCACGGGACAGAGGCGACGAAAAACTGTTTTTT. Using reference TRBV18 and TRBJ1-4 for the parts outside the CDR3, the full variable domain is NAGVMQNPRHLVRRRGQEARLRCSPMKGHSHVYWYRQLPEEGLKFMVYLQKENIIDESGMPKERFSAEFPKEGPSILRIQQVVRGDSAAYFCASSRDRGDEKLFFGSGTQLSVL.